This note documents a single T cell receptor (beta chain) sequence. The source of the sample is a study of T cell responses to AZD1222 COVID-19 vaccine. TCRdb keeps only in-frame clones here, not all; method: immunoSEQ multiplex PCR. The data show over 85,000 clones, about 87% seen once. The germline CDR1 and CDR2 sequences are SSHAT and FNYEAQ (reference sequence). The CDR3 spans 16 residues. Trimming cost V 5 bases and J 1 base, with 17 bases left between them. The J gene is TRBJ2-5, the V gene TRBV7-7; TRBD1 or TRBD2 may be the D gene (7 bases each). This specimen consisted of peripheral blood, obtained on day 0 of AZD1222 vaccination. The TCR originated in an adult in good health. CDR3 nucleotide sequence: TGTGCCAGCAGCGCAGGGGGGGGACTGCCCCAAGAGACCCAGTACTTC. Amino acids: CASSAGGGLPQETQYF.